At least ten counts were recorded for the clone carrying this T cell receptor beta chain. The antigen remains unidentified. This entry is derived from a study of regulatory T cells in long-lasting Graves disease. Germline V CDR1 and CDR2: GTSNPN, SVGIG (reference sequence). The CDR3 runs to 14 residues. The V end was cut by 4 bases, the J end by 7 bases, with 17 bases between. Findings and caveats of the study: Persistent patients shared more public clonotypes (2,741) than newly diagnosed patients (approximately 1,000). Persistent disease was characterized by preferential usage of TRBV28, TRBJ1-2 and TRBJ2-5.

Time point specified: newly diagnosed GD, antithyroid drugs for less than 3 months. Scientists built the TCR library using RNA that was extracted from PBMCs. Researchers made TCR beta libraries by using iRepertoire HTBI primers and running Arm-PCR on CDR3 regions. Using its own MiXCR run on the multiplex PCR reads, TCRdb lists one record per CDR3 protein. Counted here are fewer than 500,000 distinct CDR3 sequences, around 16% occurring once; the ten biggest clones make up 12%. The same data also went into a second study, on T cells in Graves' hyperthyroidism and ophthalmopathy. That source adds: Patients counted as stable if ophthalmopathy did not develop within 18 months. Those patients with uncontrolled infection, other autoimmune disease, pregnancy or lactation were excluded.

The source of this sequence is a man aged 35 to 55 with Graves disease. The chain uses TRBV30 and TRBJ2-1, with a weak D call TRBD2 (6 bases). The input for sequencing was peripheral blood mononuclear cells (PBMCs), taken at new diagnosis, from a patient treated with antithyroid drugs. Here the CDR3 reads CAWNRDSTWNEQFF. The CDR3 nucleotides read TGTGCCTGGAATCGGGACTCCACGTGGAATGAGCAGTTCTTC.